A selection of T cell receptor beta chains follows, all from one sample in a study of blood T cell repertoires in COVID-19. Generated by immunoSEQ multiplex PCR, the TCRdb table keeps only in-frame clones and is missing some. The data contain some 71,000 clones, approximately 80% of them singletons. Sequencing used peripheral blood. The source of these receptors is a man between 45 and 60 years old with COVID-19, enrolled during active disease. Both conserved end residues are part of each CDR3. Fields, in order: D gene, J gene, V gene, clone size, CDR3 DNA, CDR3 protein. D genes are given only for firm matches. Not all rows give a size; the values are once, few, many and, for expanded clones, a class.

TRBD1	TRBJ1-6	TRBV11-2	NA	TGTGCCAGCAGTACAGGACAGGGACTTTCACCCCTCCACTTT	CASSTGQGLSPLHF
TRBD1	TRBJ1-1	TRBV2	NA	TGTGCCAGCAGTGTCCGGGACAGTGAAGCTTTCTTT	CASSVRDSEAFF
NA	TRBJ2-2	TRBV11-1	NA	TGTGCCAGCAGGCCAGGGTCTTGGGACACCGGGGAGCTGTTTTTT	CASRPGSWDTGELFF
NA	TRBJ1-2	TRBV9	NA	TGTGCCAGCAGCGCCCGGACAGATTATGGCTACACCTTC	CASSARTDYGYTF
NA	TRBJ2-6	TRBV5-1	NA	TGCGCCAGCAGCTTGAGCCTCCACTCTGGGGCCAACGTCCTGACTTTC	CASSLSLHSGANVLTF
NA	TRBJ1-4	TRBV7-9	NA	TGTGCCAGCTCCCGAGGGGGGGCGGGGACTAATGAAAAACTGTTTTTT	CASSRGGAGTNEKLFF
TRBD1	TRBJ2-1	TRBV11-3	NA	TGTGCCAGCAGCTTAGGACAGGGGGTCTACAATGAGCAGTTCTTC	CASSLGQGVYNEQFF
TRBD1	TRBJ1-2	TRBV18	few	TGTGCCAGTTCCGGGCAAGGGGGCCGAGGCTACACCTTC	CASSGQGGRGYTF
TRBD1	TRBJ2-6	TRBV5-4	NA	TGTGCCAGCAGCCCACCGACAGGGGCCCACTCTGGGGCCAACGTCCTGACTTTC	CASSPPTGAHSGANVLTF
TRBD1	TRBJ2-7	TRBV10-2	NA	TGCGCCAGCAGACCGGGACAGGGGGCTCTTCGGGATAGGGTCGAGCAGTACTTC	CASRPGQGALRDRVEQYF
TRBD1	TRBJ1-4	TRBV5-1	NA	TGCGCCAGCAGCTTGGGAGTGGCAGGGGGCGATGAAAAACTGTTTTTT	CASSLGVAGGDEKLFF
TRBD2	TRBJ2-5	TRBV23-1	NA	TGCGCCAGCAAAGGAAGCGGGGGGGCCGAAGAGACCCAGTACTTC	CASKGSGGAEETQYF
TRBD1	TRBJ2-1	TRBV4-1	once	TGCGCCAGCAGCCTCTCCTCCGGGACAGCCAATGAGCAGTTCTTC	CASSLSSGTANEQFF
NA	TRBJ2-1	TRBV12-3/TRBV12-4	NA	TGTGCCAGTGAGGGAGGTGGGGATGAGCAGTTCTTC	CASEGGGDEQFF
TRBD1	TRBJ2-7	TRBV7-6	NA	TGTGCCAGCAGCTTAGACAGGGGCCCAACCTACGAGCAGTACTTC	CASSLDRGPTYEQYF
TRBD1	TRBJ2-7	TRBV7-9	NA	TGTGCCAGCACGGGAAGACAGGGGAGAGGCTCCTACGAGCAGTACTTC	CASTGRQGRGSYEQYF
TRBD1	TRBJ1-1	TRBV10-2	NA	TGCGCCAGCAGTGCCCTAATCGGGACAGGGGGCGTTGAAGCTTTCTTT	CASSALIGTGGVEAFF
TRBD1	TRBJ1-2	TRBV3-1/TRBV3-2	NA	TGTGCCAGCAGCCAAGAGGGGACAGAAAGATATGGCTACACCTTC	CASSQEGTERYGYTF
TRBD1	TRBJ1-2	TRBV5-1	NA	TGCGCCAGCAGCTTGGGACAGGGGGGAGCTAACTATGGCTACACCTTC	CASSLGQGGANYGYTF
NA	TRBJ1-6	TRBV7-2	NA	TGTGCCAGCAGCTTAGGACAAACTCCCCTCCACTTT	CASSLGQTPLHF
NA	TRBJ1-6	TRBV18	once	TGTGCCAGCTCACCAGGGGAACAGGGTTCACCCCTCCACTTT	CASSPGEQGSPLHF
NA	TRBJ2-7	TRBV5-4	NA	TGTGCCAGTGAGAGGACTGGCTCCTACGAGCAGTACTTC	CASERTGSYEQYF
NA	TRBJ1-6	TRBV7-9	few	TGTGCCAGCAGTTCACAGGCGACCAGGACACCCCTCCACTTT	CASSSQATRTPLHF
TRBD1	TRBJ1-1	TRBV7-9	NA	TGTGCCAGCAGCCCCCAGGGGGCTGAAGCTTTCTTT	CASSPQGAEAFF
TRBD1	TRBJ2-1	TRBV3-1/TRBV3-2	NA	TGTGCCAGCAATATACAGGGGGTTGAGCAGTTCTTC	CASNIQGVEQFF
NA	TRBJ1-1	TRBV7-9	few	TGTGCCAGCAGCTTCTCGACCCTAGGGGATGAAGCTTTCTTT	CASSFSTLGDEAFF
NA	TRBJ2-7	TRBV7-9	NA	TGTGCCAGCAGCCCGACAGCTGGATCGTACGAGCAGTACTTC	CASSPTAGSYEQYF
NA	TRBJ1-6	TRBV10-3	once	TGTGCCGGGAGGGGGATGTTGGATAATTCACCCCTCCACTTT	CAGRGMLDNSPLHF
TRBD2	TRBJ2-7	TRBV4-2	NA	TGTGCCAGCAGCCAAGAAGTTTCTCGGGGGGGAGCCTACGAGCAGTACTTC	CASSQEVSRGGAYEQYF
NA	TRBJ2-7	TRBV4-1	NA	TGCGCCAGCAGCCAGCCGTTCGAGGGTTTCGGCGAGCAGTACTTC	CASSQPFEGFGEQYF
TRBD1	TRBJ1-1	TRBV12-5	NA	TGTGCTAGTGGTTTGGCCGGGACAGGGTTTAATGAAGCTTTCTTT	CASGLAGTGFNEAFF
NA	TRBJ2-5	TRBV2	NA	TGTGCCGGGGAAAGGGGGTCCCGAGAGACCCAGTACTTC	CAGERGSRETQYF
NA	TRBJ1-1	TRBV6-6	NA	TGTGCCAGCAGTTACGGGACAACGAACACTGAAGCTTTCTTT	CASSYGTTNTEAFF
TRBD1	TRBJ1-2	TRBV18	NA	TGTGCCAGCTCACCGGACAGGGGGCTAGAACACCCACAATTATATGGCTACACCTTC	CASSPDRGLEHPQLYGYTF
NA	TRBJ2-3	TRBV5-1	few	TGCGCCAGCAGCCCGCCGGGTGGAGGGATCGCAGATACGCAGTATTTT	CASSPPGGGIADTQYF
TRBD1	TRBJ1-5	TRBV3-1/TRBV3-2	once	TGTGCCAGCGCGGACAGGGGGCATCAGCCCCAGCATTTT	CASADRGHQPQHF
NA	TRBJ1-4	TRBV30	NA	TGTGCCTGGAGTGAAACTCTCTCAACTAATGAAAAACTGTTTTTT	CAWSETLSTNEKLFF
TRBD1	TRBJ2-5	TRBV6-2/TRBV6-3	NA	TGTGCCAGCAGTTACGGGACAGGGGGCGCGAAGACCCAGTACTTC	CASSYGTGGAKTQYF
NA	TRBJ1-3	TRBV30	few	TGTGCCTGGAAGCAGGGTGGGGTGAACACCATATATTTT	CAWKQGGVNTIYF
TRBD2	TRBJ2-3	TRBV11-3	once	TGTGCCAGCAGCCCGCCCTCGGGGGGGGAGAGCACAGATACGCAGTATTTT	CASSPPSGGESTDTQYF